These 30 T cell receptor beta chains originate from one sample sequenced in a study of T cells in localized non-small cell lung cancer. Here immunoSEQ multiplex PCR was the method, and the copy in TCRdb shows in-frame clones only, minus some. The sample has 45,000 to 55,000 clones, roughly 85% seen once. Here the sequenced sample was peripheral blood, taken before any cancer treatment. Receptor source: a male donor older than 55 with stage III squamous cell lung carcinoma.

This clone has a single count. The V call is TRBV5-8, the J call TRBJ2-5, with 8 bases lining up with TRBD2. V lost 1 base and J lost 4; bases outside the gene matches: 6. CDR3 length: 15 amino acids. Looked up from germline, CDR1 is SGHTS and CDR2 is YDEGEE. CDR3 sequence (DNA): TGTGCCAGCAGCTTGCAAGCGGGAGTAGGAGAGACCCAGTACTTC. This gives the protein CASSLQAGVGETQYF.

This clone was recorded once. The CDR3 DNA reads as TGTGCCAGCAGCCTAAAGACGGTATGGGGGGACAGGGGCGAGCAGTACTTC. This encodes CASSLKTVWGDRGEQYF. The chain carries TRBV21-1 and TRBJ2-7; the DNA was not compared with TRBD1, the D call given in the table. TRBV21-1 is designated a pseudogene. This CDR3 is built from 17 residues.

The chain has TRBV7-3 and TRBJ2-1; 7 bases align to TRBD1. V trimming: 3 bases; J trimming: 5 bases; junction bases outside the gene matches: 4. CDR1 and CDR2 (germline): SGHTA, FQGTGA. This CDR3 has 14 residues. CDR3 in amino acids: CASSLDRLDNEQFF. DNA of the CDR3: TGTGCCAGCAGCTTGGACAGGTTAGACAATGAGCAGTTCTTC.

The CDR3 loop is CASSQDRGRGYTF. CDR3 DNA sequence: TGCGCCAGCAGCCAAGATCGGGGGCGAGGCTACACCTTC. The chain employs TRBV4-1 and TRBJ1-2; tentative D call: TRBD1 (6 bases). In germline, CDR1 is MGHRA, CDR2 YSYEKL. V dropped 0 bases and J dropped 8 bases, with 10 bases sitting between them. This CDR3 contains 13 residues.

The CDR3 DNA is TGTGCCAGCCGACTTAGCGGGAGCTCCTACAATGAGCAGTTCTTC. Its protein is CASRLSGSSYNEQFF. This chain joins TRBV19 and TRBJ2-1; 9 positions match TRBD2. The CDR3 covers 15 residues. Germline CDR1 and CDR2: LNHDA and SQIVND (reference sequence). V lost 9 bases and J lost 0; bases outside the gene matches: 6.

This chain joins TRBV4-2 and TRBJ2-6, with 11 bases identical to TRBD1. This CDR3 comprises 20 residues. V gave up 0 bases and J gave up 3 bases; unmatched junction bases: 10. Germline assignment: CDR1 LGHNA and CDR2 YNFKEQ. The CDR3 spells CASSQEEVGTGGLGANVLTF. The CDR3 coding sequence is TGTGCCAGCAGCCAAGAGGAGGTAGGGACAGGGGGGCTTGGGGCCAACGTCCTGACTTTC.

The V call is TRBV7-7, the J call TRBJ2-7, with 7 bases fitting TRBD2. Germline V lookup: CDR1 SSHAT, CDR2 FNYEAQ (reference sequence). This CDR3 comprises 15 residues. The V and J ends lost 0 bases and 4 bases, in that order; junction bases with no gene match: 6. The CDR3 coding sequence is TGTGCCAGCAGCTTAGCGTTGGGGGGGACTTACGAGCAGTACTTC. Translated, it gives CASSLALGGTYEQYF.

The chain recombines TRBV19 with TRBJ1-3; 7 bases are a match to TRBD1. Germline CDR1 reads LNHDA; CDR2 reads SQIVND (reference sequence). This CDR3 is 14 amino acids long. V was clipped by 6 bases and J by 4 bases; unmatched bases: 6. The CDR3 sequence: CASSPRDSGNTIYF. The CDR3 region has the DNA TGTGCCAGTAGCCCTAGGGACAGCGGAAACACCATATATTTT.

V and J are TRBV6-6 and TRBJ2-6, with a tentative D call TRBD1 (6 bases). V was clipped by 0 bases and J by 4 bases, with 7 bases between them. CDR1 MNHNY and CDR2 SVGAGI come from the germline V gene (reference sequence). The CDR3 runs 15 residues. CDR3: CASSYSGAGANVLTF. The CDR3 region has the DNA TGTGCCAGCAGTTACTCGGGGGCCGGGGCCAACGTCCTGACTTTC.

The chain carries TRBV7-9 and TRBJ2-3, with 8 bases matching TRBD2. The germline V gene encodes CDR1 SEHNR and CDR2 FQNEAQ (reference sequence). Trimming at V came to 7 bases and at J to 3 bases, leaving 9 bases not matched to a gene. The CDR3 sequence is 15 residues long. CDR3 DNA sequence: TGTGCCAGCATCAATCCGGGACTAGGAACAGATACGCAGTATTTT. Translation gives CASINPGLGTDTQYF.

The chain employs TRBV5-6 and TRBJ2-1; D gene unclear. CDR3 length: 12 residues. Germline CDR1 and CDR2: SGHDT and YYEEEE. The V and J ends lost 0 bases and 10 bases respectively, with 8 bases between them. The DNA of the CDR3 is TGTGCCAGCAGCTTGGCAAACTACGAGCAGTTCTTC. Amino acids: CASSLANYEQFF.

The chain carries TRBV29-1 and TRBJ1-4; 8 bases line up with TRBD1. The CDR3 is 13 residues long. Germline V gives CDR1 SQVTM, CDR2 ANQGSEA. V dropped 7 bases and J dropped 7; count of bases not matched to a gene: 8. CDR3 region: CSASRGRSEKLFF. Here the CDR3 DNA reads TGCAGCGCATCCAGGGGGCGGAGTGAAAAACTGTTTTTT.

V and J are TRBV10-2 and TRBJ2-1, with a possible D match to TRBD2 (5 bases). Germline CDR1 is WSHSY and CDR2 is SAAADI. Trimming took off 5 bases at V and 10 bases at J, with 15 bases between the two ends. The CDR3 length is 13 residues. CDR3 in amino acids: CASSLAEEGEQFF. CDR3 sequence (DNA): TGCGCCAGCAGTCTCGCGGAGGAAGGAGAGCAGTTCTTC.

J is TRBJ1-5 and V is TRBV6-5, with unresolved D. The CDR3 totals 15 residues. Trimming took 0 bases from V and 9 from J, leaving 15 bases between them. The germline gives CDR1 MNHEY, CDR2 SVGAGI. Written as DNA, the CDR3 is TGTGCCAGCAGTTACTCGAGGGAGAAAGGCCCGCCCCAGCATTTT. As protein: CASSYSREKGPPQHF.

CDR3 coding DNA: TGTGCCAGCAGCGCGAGGAGGACCGGAGAGACCCAGTACTTC. The encoded protein is CASSARRTGETQYF. The chain combines TRBV11-2 with TRBJ2-5; perhaps TRBD2 as D (5 bases). V was trimmed by 5 bases and J by 4 bases, leaving 14 bases between them. Germline V gene sequence: CDR1 SGHAT, CDR2 FQNNGV. The CDR3 has 14 amino acids.

The chain couples TRBV6-5 to TRBJ1-2; TRBD1 is a possible D gene (5 bases). Germline CDR1 is MNHEY and CDR2 is SVGAGI. Between the trimmed V and J ends, which lost 2 bases and 6 bases, there was a span of 10 bases. The CDR3 runs 13 residues. The CDR3 here is CASSYRGFDGYTF. The CDR3 DNA is TGTGCCAGCAGTTACAGGGGTTTTGATGGCTACACCTTC.

The V and J genes are TRBV6-5 and TRBJ2-1; the D is unclear. The CDR3 contains 15 residues. V was pared by 2 bases and J by 1 base, with 9 bases between. Germline CDR1 and CDR2: MNHEY and SVGAGI. The CDR3 DNA is TGTGCCAGCAGTTACGACTTACCGTCCTACAATGAGCAGTTCTTC. Its translation is CASSYDLPSYNEQFF.

The rearrangement uses TRBV5-5 and TRBJ1-1, with TRBD1 matching 9 bases. J gave up 7 bases and V 3 bases, and 13 bases lay outside the gene matches. Looked up from germline, CDR1 is SGHKS and CDR2 is YYEKEE (reference sequence). The CDR3 loop spans 16 amino acids. For the CDR3, the DNA is TGTGCCAGCAGCTGGCGGACAGGGGTCACTCGGTTTGAAGCTTTCTTT. Its translation is CASSWRTGVTRFEAFF. Full variable domain (missing parts from reference TRBV5-5 and TRBJ1-1): DAGVTQSPTHLIKTRGQQVTLRCSPISGHKSVSWYQQVLGQGPQFIFQYYEKEERGRGNFPDRFSARQFPNYSSELNVNALLLGDSALYLCASSWRTGVTRFEAFFGQGTRLTVV.

V and J are TRBV11-2 and TRBJ1-2; the D is unclear. Trimming cost V 3 bases and J 4 bases, with 12 bases left between them. The CDR3 contains 14 residues. The germline gives CDR1 SGHAT, CDR2 FQNNGV. The CDR3 nucleotides are TGTGCCAGCAGCTTTGGGCAGTACGCCTATGGCTACACCTTC. Translation: CASSFGQYAYGYTF.

The chain carries TRBV28 and TRBJ1-2, with a possible D match to TRBD1 (6 bases). The V gene's germline CDR1 is MDHEN and CDR2 SYDVKM. CDR3 length: 13 residues. V lost 5 bases and J lost 8, with 15 bases in between. CDR3 nucleotides: TGTGCCAGCAGTCCCCAGCCCGGGGGCGGCTACACCTTC. Its protein is CASSPQPGGGYTF.

The V gene is TRBV4-1, the J gene TRBJ2-5; a weak D match, TRBD1 (6 bases). CDR3 length: 17 residues. V was trimmed by 0 bases and J by 3 bases, leaving 17 bases between them. Germline CDR1 reads MGHRA; CDR2 reads YSYEKL. This CDR3 is CASSQDPGAVVKETQYF. In DNA, the CDR3 is TGCGCCAGCAGCCAAGATCCAGGGGCTGTTGTGAAAGAGACCCAGTACTTC.

The chain carries TRBV19 and TRBJ1-5, with 8 bases lining up with TRBD1. V lost 5 bases to trimming and J lost 7 bases; unmatched junction nucleotides: 7. The CDR3 length is 14 residues. Germline V gives CDR1 LNHDA, CDR2 SQIVND (reference sequence). CDR3 loop: CASSLTRGRQPQHF. CDR3 coding DNA: TGTGCCAGTAGTTTAACCAGGGGGCGACAGCCCCAGCATTTT.

The rearrangement links TRBV5-1 to TRBJ1-4; D possibly corresponds to TRBD1 (5 bases). The CDR3 sequence is 14 residues long. The germline gives CDR1 SGHRS, CDR2 YFSETQ. V lost 4 bases and J 0 bases, leaving 7 bases between the germline ends. CDR3 loop: CASSETATNEKLFF. The CDR3 DNA is TGCGCCAGCAGCGAGACAGCAACTAATGAAAAACTGTTTTTT.

The chain combines TRBV2 with TRBJ2-7; TRBD1 agrees at 8 bases. The CDR3 has 11 amino acids. The V segment lost 8 bases and the J segment 6 bases; nucleotides outside the gene matches: 3. Germline CDR1 is SNHLY and CDR2 is FYNNEI. The chain's CDR3 is CASFDRGEQYF. In nucleotides, the CDR3 is TGTGCCAGCTTCGACAGGGGCGAGCAGTACTTC.

The V and J genes are TRBV7-9 and TRBJ1-5; D uncertain. From germline, CDR1 is SEHNR and CDR2 FQNEAQ (reference sequence). V was shortened by 5 bases and J by 5 bases, with 10 bases between the two germline ends. The CDR3 consists of 13 residues. The CDR3 is CASSLLGDQPQHF. In nucleotides, the CDR3 is TGTGCCAGCAGCCTTCTTGGAGATCAGCCCCAGCATTTT.

The chain carries TRBV19 and TRBJ2-3; 9 nucleotides match TRBD1. V lost 6 bases, J lost 4 bases, and 5 bases stayed unmatched. Per the germline V gene, CDR1 is LNHDA and CDR2 is SQIVND (reference sequence). CDR3 size: 14 residues. The chain's CDR3 is CASSRQGVPDTQYF. The CDR3 nucleotides read TGTGCCAGTAGCCGACAGGGGGTCCCAGATACGCAGTATTTT.

The J gene is TRBJ1-1, the V gene TRBV29-1; a weak D match, TRBD1 (5 bases). Germline V CDR1 and CDR2: SQVTM, ANQGSEA. Trimming took off 8 bases at V and 1 base at J, with 14 bases between the two ends. This CDR3 spans 13 amino acids. CDR3: CSSDSGQNTEAFF. The CDR3 bases are TGCAGCTCAGATTCGGGGCAGAACACTGAAGCTTTCTTT.

This rearrangement joins TRBV7-2 to TRBJ1-5, with D maybe TRBD1 (5 bases). Trimming took off 3 bases at V and 1 base at J, with 16 bases between the two ends. Germline loops: CDR1 SGHTA, CDR2 FQGNSA. This CDR3 region has 17 residues. DNA of the CDR3: TGTGCCAGCAGCTTGAACCCCCGGGGCGTAAGCAATCAGCCCCAGCATTTT. Its protein product is CASSLNPRGVSNQPQHF.

In its sample, this clone was seen once. The chain employs TRBV7-9 and TRBJ2-5; D is possibly TRBD1 or TRBD2 (7 bases each). The CDR3 runs 18 residues. Trimming shortened V by 1 base and J by 5 bases, and 23 bases separated the two germline ends. Per the germline V gene, CDR1 is SEHNR and CDR2 is FQNEAQ (reference sequence). The CDR3 spells CASSLERQGRGRGETQYF. The CDR3 coding sequence is TGTGCCAGCAGCTTAGAACGGCAGGGGAGGGGGCGCGGGGAGACCCAGTACTTC.

V is TRBV6-1 and J is TRBJ2-3; the match to TRBD1 covers 8 bases. The trim removed 2 bases at V and 6 bases at J, leaving 4 bases unmatched. This CDR3 is built from 14 residues. Germline CDR1 and CDR2: MNHNS and SASEGT. The chain's CDR3 is CASSEPGQADTQYF. The DNA of the CDR3 is TGTGCCAGCAGTGAACCGGGACAGGCGGATACGCAGTATTTT.